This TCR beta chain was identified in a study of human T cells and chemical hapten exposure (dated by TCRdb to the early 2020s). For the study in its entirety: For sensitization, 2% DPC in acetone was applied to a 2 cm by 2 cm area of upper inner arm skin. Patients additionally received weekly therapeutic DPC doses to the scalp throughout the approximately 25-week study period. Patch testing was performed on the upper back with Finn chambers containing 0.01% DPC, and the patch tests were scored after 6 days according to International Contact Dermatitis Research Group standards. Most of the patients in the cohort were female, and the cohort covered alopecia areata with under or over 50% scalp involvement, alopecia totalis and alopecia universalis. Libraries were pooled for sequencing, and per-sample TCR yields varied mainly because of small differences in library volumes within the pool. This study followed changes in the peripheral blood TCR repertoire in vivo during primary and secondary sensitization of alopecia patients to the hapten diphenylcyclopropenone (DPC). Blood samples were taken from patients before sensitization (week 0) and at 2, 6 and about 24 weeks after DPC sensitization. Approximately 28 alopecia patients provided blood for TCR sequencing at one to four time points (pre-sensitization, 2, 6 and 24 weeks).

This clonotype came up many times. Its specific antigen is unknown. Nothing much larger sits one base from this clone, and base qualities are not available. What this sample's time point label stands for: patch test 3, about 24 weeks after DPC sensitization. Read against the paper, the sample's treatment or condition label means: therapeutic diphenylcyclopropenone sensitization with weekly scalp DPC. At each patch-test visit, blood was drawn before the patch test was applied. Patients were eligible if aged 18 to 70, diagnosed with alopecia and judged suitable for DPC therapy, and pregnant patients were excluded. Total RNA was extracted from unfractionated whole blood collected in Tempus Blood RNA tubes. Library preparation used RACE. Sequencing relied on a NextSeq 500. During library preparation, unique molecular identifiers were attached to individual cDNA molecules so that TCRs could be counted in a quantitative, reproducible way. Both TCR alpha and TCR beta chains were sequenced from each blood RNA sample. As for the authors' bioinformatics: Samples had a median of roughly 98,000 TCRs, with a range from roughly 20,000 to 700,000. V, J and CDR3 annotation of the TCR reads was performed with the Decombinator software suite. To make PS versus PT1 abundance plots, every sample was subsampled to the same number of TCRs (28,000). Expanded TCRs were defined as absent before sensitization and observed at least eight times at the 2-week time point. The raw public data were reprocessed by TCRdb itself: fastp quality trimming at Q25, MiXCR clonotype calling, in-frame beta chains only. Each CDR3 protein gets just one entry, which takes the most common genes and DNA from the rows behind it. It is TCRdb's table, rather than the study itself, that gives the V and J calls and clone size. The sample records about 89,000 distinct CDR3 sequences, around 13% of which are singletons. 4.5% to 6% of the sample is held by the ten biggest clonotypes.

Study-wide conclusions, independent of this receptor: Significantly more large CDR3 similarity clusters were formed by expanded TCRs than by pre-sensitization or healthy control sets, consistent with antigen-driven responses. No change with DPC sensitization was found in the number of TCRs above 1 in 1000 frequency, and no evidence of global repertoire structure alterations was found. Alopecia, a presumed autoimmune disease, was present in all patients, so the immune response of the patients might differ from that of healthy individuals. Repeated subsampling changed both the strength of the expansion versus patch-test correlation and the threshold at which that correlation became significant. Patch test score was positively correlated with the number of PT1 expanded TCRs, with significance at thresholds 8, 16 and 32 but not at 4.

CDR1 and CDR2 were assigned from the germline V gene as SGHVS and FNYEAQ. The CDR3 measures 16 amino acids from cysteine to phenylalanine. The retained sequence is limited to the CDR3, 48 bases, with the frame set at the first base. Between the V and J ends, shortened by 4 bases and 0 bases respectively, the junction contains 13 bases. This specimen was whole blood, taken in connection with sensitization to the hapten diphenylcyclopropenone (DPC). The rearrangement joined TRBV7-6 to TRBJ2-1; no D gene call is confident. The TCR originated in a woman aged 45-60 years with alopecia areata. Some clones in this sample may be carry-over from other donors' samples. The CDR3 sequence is CASSSRVDRSYNEQFF. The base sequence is TGTGCCAGCAGCTCCCGGGTAGACCGCTCCTACAATGAGCAGTTCTTC. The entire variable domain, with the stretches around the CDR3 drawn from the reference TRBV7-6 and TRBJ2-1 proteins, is GAGVSQSPRYKVTKRGQDVALRCDPISGHVSLYWYRQALGQGPEFLTYFNYEAQQDKSGLPNDRFSAERPEGSISTLTIQRTEQRDSAMYRCASSSRVDRSYNEQFFGPGTRLTVL.